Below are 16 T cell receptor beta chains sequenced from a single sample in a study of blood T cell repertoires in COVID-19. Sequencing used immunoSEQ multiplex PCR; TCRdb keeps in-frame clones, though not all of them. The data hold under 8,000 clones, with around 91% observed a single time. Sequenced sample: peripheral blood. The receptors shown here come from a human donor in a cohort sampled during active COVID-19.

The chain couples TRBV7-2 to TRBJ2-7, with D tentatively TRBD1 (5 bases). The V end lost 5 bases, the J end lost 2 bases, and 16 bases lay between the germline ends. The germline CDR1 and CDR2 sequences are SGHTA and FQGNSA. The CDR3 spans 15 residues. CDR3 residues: CASSPDSPGTYEQYF. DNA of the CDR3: TGTGCCAGCAGCCCAGACAGTCCGGGTACCTACGAGCAGTACTTC.

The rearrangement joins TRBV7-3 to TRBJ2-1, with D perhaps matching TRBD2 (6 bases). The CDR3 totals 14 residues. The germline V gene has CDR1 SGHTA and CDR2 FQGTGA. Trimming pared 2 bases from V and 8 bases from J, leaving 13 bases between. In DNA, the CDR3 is TGTGCCAGCAGCTTATTCGGCGGGACCTATGAGCAGTTCTTC. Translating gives CASSLFGGTYEQFF.

The CDR3 loop reads CASSLEYSGETQYF. DNA of the CDR3: TGTGCCAGCAGCTTGGAGTACAGTGGAGAGACCCAGTACTTC. This chain uses TRBV5-5 with TRBJ2-5; D gene ambiguous. Trimming stripped 0 bases from V and 4 bases from J, with 10 bases between. The germline CDR1 and CDR2 sequences are SGHKS and YYEKEE (reference sequence). CDR3 length: 14 residues. Looking up the rest from reference TRBV5-5 and TRBJ2-5 gives the full variable domain: DAGVTQSPTHLIKTRGQQVTLRCSPISGHKSVSWYQQVLGQGPQFIFQYYEKEERGRGNFPDRFSARQFPNYSSELNVNALLLGDSALYLCASSLEYSGETQYFGPGTRLLVL.

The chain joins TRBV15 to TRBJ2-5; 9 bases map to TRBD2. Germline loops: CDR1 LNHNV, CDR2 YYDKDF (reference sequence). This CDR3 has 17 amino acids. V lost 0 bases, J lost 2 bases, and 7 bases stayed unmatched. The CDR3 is CATSRDTAGGNQETQYF. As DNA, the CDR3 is TGTGCCACCAGCAGAGATACGGCGGGAGGGAATCAAGAGACCCAGTACTTC.

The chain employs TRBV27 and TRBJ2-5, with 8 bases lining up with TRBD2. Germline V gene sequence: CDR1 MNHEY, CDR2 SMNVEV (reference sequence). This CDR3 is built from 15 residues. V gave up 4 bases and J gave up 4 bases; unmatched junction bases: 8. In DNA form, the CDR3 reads TGTGCCAGCAGTTCGGGACTAGAGGATCCAGAGACCCAGTACTTC. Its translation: CASSSGLEDPETQYF.

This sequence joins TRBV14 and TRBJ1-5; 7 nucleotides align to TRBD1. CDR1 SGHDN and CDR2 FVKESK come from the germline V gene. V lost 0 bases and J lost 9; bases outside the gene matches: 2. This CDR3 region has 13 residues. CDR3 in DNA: TGTGCCAGCAGCCAAGAAAGGGGGCTGCCCCAGCATTTT. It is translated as CASSQERGLPQHF.

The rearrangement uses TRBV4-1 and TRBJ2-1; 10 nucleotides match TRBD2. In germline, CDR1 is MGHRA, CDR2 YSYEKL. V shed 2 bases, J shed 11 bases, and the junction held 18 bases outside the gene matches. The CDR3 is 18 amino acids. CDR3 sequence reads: CASSQYGERAGLAEKQFF. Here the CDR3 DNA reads TGCGCCAGCAGCCAATATGGAGAGAGAGCCGGACTAGCGGAAAAGCAGTTCTTC.

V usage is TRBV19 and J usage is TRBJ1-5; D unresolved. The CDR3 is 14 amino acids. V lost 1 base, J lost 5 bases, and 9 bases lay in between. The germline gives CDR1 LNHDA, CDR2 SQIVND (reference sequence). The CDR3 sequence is CASSIGEMYQPQHF. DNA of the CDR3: TGTGCCAGTAGTATAGGCGAAATGTATCAGCCCCAGCATTTT.

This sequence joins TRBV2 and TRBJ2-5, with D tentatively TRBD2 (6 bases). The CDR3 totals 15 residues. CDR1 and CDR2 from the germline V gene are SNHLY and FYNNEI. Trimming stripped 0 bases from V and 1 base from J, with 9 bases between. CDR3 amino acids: CASSEAMGLQETQYF. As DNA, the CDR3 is TGTGCCAGCAGTGAAGCTATGGGACTCCAAGAGACCCAGTACTTC.

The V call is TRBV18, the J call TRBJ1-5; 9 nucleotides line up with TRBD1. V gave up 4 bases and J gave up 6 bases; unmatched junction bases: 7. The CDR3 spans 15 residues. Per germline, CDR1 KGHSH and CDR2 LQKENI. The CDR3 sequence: CASSLGQGMGQPQHF. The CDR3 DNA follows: TGTGCCAGCTCACTCGGACAGGGGATGGGTCAGCCCCAGCATTTT.

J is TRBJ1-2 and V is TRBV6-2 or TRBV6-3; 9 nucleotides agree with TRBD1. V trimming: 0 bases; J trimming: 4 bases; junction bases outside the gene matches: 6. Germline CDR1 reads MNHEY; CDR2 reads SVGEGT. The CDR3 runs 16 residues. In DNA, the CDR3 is TGTGCCAGCAGTTACTCCCCGGACAGGGGAGGCTATGGCTACACCTTC. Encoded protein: CASSYSPDRGGYGYTF.

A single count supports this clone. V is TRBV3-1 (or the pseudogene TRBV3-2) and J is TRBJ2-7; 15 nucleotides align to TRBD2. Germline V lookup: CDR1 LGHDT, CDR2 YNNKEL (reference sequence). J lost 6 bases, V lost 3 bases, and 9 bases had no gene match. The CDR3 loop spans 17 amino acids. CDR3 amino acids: CASSHVGLAGGPGEQYF. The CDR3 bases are TGTGCCAGCAGCCACGTAGGACTAGCGGGAGGGCCGGGCGAGCAGTACTTC.

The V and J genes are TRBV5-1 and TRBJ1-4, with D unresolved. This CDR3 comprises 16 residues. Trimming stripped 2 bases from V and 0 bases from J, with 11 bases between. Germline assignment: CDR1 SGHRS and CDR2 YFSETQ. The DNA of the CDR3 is TGCGCCAGCAGCTTTGGAGGAGCCGCAACTAATGAAAAACTGTTTTTT. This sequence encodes CASSFGGAATNEKLFF.

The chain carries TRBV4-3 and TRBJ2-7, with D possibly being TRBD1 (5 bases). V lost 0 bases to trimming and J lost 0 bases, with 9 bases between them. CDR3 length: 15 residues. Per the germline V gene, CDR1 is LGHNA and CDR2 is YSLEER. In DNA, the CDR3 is TGCGCCAGCAGCCAAGATCTCGACAGCTCCTACGAGCAGTACTTC. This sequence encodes CASSQDLDSSYEQYF.

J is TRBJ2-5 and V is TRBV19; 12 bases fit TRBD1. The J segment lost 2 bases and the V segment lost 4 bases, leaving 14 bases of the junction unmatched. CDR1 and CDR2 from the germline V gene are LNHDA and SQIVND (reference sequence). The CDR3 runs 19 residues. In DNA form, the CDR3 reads TGTGCCAGTAGTAGGGACGGGACAGGGGGCACGGGAAGGCAAGAGACCCAGTACTTC. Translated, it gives CASSRDGTGGTGRQETQYF.

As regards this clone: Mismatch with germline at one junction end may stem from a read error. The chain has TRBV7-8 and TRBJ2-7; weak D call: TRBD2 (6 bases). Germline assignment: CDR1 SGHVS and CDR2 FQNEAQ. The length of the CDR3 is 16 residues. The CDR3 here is CASRLGGTWIPNEQYF. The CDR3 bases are TGTGCCAGCAGATTAGGCGGGACTTGGATCCCTAACGAGCAGTACTTC.